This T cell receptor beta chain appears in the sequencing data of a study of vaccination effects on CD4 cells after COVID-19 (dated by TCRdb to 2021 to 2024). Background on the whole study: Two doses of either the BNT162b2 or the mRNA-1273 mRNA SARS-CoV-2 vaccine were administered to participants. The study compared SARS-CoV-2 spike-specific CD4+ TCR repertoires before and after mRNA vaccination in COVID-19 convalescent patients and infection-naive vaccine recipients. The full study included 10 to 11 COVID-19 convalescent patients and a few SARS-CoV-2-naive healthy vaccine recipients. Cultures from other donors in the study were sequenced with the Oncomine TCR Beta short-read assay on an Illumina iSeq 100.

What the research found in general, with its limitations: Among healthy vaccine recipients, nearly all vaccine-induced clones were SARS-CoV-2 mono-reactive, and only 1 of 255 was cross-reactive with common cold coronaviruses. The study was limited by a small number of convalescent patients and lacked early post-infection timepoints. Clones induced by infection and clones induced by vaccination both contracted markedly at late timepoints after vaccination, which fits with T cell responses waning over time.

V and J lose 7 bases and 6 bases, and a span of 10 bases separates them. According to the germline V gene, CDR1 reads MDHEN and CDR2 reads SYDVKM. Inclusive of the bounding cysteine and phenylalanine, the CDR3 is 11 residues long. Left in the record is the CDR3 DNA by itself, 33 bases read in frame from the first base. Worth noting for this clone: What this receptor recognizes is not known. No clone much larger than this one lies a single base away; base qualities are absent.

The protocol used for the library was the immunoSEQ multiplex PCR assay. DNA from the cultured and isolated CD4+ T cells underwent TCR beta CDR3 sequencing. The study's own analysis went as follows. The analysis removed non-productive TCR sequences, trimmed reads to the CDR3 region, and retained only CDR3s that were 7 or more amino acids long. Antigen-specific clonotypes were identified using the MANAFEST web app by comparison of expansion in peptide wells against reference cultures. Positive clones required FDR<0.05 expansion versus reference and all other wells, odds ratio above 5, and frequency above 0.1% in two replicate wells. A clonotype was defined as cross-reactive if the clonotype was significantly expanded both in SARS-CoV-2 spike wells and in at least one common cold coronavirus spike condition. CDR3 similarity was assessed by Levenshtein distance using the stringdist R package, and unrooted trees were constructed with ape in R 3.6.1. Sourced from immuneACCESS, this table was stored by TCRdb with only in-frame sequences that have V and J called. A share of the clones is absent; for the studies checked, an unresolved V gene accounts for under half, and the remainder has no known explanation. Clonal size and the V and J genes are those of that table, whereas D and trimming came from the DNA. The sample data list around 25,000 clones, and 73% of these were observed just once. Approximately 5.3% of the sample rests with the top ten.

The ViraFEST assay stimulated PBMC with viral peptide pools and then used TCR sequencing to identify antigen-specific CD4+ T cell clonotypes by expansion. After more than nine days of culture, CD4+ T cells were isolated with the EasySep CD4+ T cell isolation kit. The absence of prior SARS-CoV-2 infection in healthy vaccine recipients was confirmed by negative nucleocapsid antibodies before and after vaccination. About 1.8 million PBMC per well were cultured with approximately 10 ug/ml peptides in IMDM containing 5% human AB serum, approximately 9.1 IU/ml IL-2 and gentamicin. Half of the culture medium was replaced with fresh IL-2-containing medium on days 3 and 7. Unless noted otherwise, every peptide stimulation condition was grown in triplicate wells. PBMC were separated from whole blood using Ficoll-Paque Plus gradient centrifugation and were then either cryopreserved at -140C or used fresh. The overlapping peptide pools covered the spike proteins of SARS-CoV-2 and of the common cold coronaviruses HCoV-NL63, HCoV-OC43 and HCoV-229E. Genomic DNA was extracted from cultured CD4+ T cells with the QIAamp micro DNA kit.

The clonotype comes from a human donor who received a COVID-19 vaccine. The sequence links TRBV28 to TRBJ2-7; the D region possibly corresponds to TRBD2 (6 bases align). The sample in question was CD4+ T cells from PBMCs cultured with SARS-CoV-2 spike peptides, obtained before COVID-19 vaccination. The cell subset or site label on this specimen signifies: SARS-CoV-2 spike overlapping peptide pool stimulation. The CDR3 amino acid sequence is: CASTRGVEQYF. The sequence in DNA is TGTGCCAGCACGCGGGGAGTCGAGCAGTACTTC.